This record concerns one T cell receptor (beta chain) sequence. Its cognate antigen is unknown. Germline V gene lookup returns CDR1 MNHEY and CDR2 SMNVEV (reference sequence). V dropped 6 bases and J dropped 0; count of bases not matched to a gene: 17. This CDR3 is 21 amino acids long. The data derive from a study of molecular identifiers for immune sequencing clone quantification. Overall study findings and caveats: Clones that exceeded 20 RNA copies held over 99% of effector molecules, yet under 1% in naive cells.

Bulk TCR libraries were made with methods that had been previously described and with listed TCR primers. TCRdb ran MiXCR on the PCR reads and lists one entry per CDR3 protein. The table includes 100,000 or so distinct CDR3 sequences, 36% detected once. Sequenced: naive CD8+ T cells from blood, with Jurkat cell RNA spiked in. Specified subset: FACS-sorted CD8+CD4-CCR7+CD45RA+ naive T cells. This TCR derives from a human donor in good health. Some libraries in this study had Jurkat cell RNA spiked in. The chain links TRBV27 to TRBJ2-2; 12 positions agree with TRBD1. The CDR3 loop is CASSSGPGTGGLRANTGELFF. The CDR3 region has the DNA TGTGCCAGCAGCTCAGGCCCCGGGACAGGGGGCCTCAGAGCGAACACCGGGGAGCTGTTTTTT.